The following is a TCR beta chain sequence with its context. The data derive from a study of early T cells in non-severe SARS-CoV-2 infection. TCRdb reanalysed the 5' RACE reads using MiXCR and keeps one entry per CDR3 protein. The sample records tens of thousands of distinct CDR3 sequences, roughly 5.3% being singletons. CDR1 is MDHEN and CDR2 is SYDVKM in the germline V gene. This CDR3 is 13 amino acids long. V lost 3 bases to trimming and J lost 8 bases, with 10 bases between them. The chain carries TRBV28 and TRBJ1-4; D gene unclear. The receptor was derived from an adult who was a healthcare worker with PCR-confirmed SARS-CoV-2 infection or an uninfected control (not recorded which). Source material: whole blood. CDR3 loop: CASSLGIGEKLFF. CDR3 DNA: TGTGCCAGCAGTTTGGGTATAGGGGAAAAACTGTTTTTT.